The 21 T cell receptor beta chains given below trace back to one sample, sequenced in a study of control samples from healthy donors and cancer patients. Data came from immunoSEQ multiplex PCR; TCRdb stores just in-frame clones and leaves some out. The sample holds tens of thousands of clones, less than 95% seen once. Sequencing input: blood. The source is a young woman in good health.

The chain uses TRBV5-6 and TRBJ1-3; a weak D match, TRBD1 (6 bases). The length of the CDR3 is 14 residues. V was clipped by 4 bases and J by 2 bases, with 10 bases between them. CDR1 is SGHDT, CDR2 YYEEEE, per germline. The CDR3 protein is CASSRGTPGNTIYF. CDR3 DNA: TGTGCCAGCAGCCGAGGGACACCTGGAAACACCATATATTTT.

The CDR3 reads CASSFQSSYGYTF. In DNA form, the CDR3 reads TGTGCCAGCAGCTTTCAGTCCAGCTATGGCTACACCTTC. The chain combines TRBV7-2 with TRBJ1-2; D gene unclear. Trimming stripped 3 bases from V and 4 bases from J, with 9 bases between. Germline loops: CDR1 SGHTA, CDR2 FQGNSA. There are 13 residues in the CDR3.

The chain joins TRBV1 to TRBJ2-1. TRBV1 is given as a pseudogene. The CDR3 extends over 18 amino acids. Here the CDR3 reads CTSSQYFPGTPCYNEQFF. The DNA for the CDR3 is TGCACCAGCAGCCAGTATTTTCCTGGGACCCCTTGCTACAATGAGCAGTTCTTC.

A single count supports this clone. V usage is TRBV9 and J usage is TRBJ2-4; possible D gene TRBD1, 6 bases. The ends were cut back, 4 bases at V and 1 base at J, with 12 bases in the middle. In germline, CDR1 is SGDLS, CDR2 YYNGEE. The length of the CDR3 is 15 residues. Here the CDR3 reads CASSQTGSAKNIQYF. DNA of the CDR3: TGTGCCAGCAGCCAGACAGGTTCGGCCAAAAACATTCAGTACTTC.

The V and J genes are TRBV27 and TRBJ2-3; 9 bases agree with TRBD2. Losses at the gene ends were 7 bases for V and 2 bases for J; bases not matched to a gene: 10. The CDR3 has 16 amino acids. In germline, CDR1 is MNHEY, CDR2 SMNVEV (reference sequence). The CDR3: CASNSGGRIATDTQYF. CDR3 coding DNA: TGTGCCAGCAATAGCGGGGGACGTATTGCCACAGATACGCAGTATTTT.

The chain is built from TRBV6-1 and TRBJ1-2; D ambiguous. Trimming shortened V by 1 base and J by 2 bases, and 14 bases separated the two germline ends. Germline CDR1 reads MNHNS; CDR2 reads SASEGT. The CDR3 totals 16 residues. The CDR3 region has the DNA TGTGCCAGCAGTGAAGGGCCCGGCAGAGCGAACTATGGCTACACCTTC. This codes for CASSEGPGRANYGYTF.

This sequence joins TRBV3-1 (or the pseudogene TRBV3-2) and TRBJ2-3; 9 bases map to TRBD2. The CDR3 runs 17 residues. The germline V gene encodes CDR1 LGHDT and CDR2 YNNKEL (reference sequence). The ends lost 7 bases at V and 6 bases at J; junction bases unmatched: 17. This chain's CDR3 is CASTPHMWRGGIDTQYF. CDR3 sequence (DNA): TGTGCCAGCACCCCCCACATGTGGCGGGGGGGTATCGATACGCAGTATTTT.

The V gene is TRBV6-6, the J gene TRBJ2-4, with D perhaps being TRBD1 or TRBD2 (6 bases each). The V gene lost 4 bases and the J gene lost 2 bases, with 15 bases spanning the gap. Germline loops: CDR1 MNHNY, CDR2 SVGAGI (reference sequence). The CDR3 is 16 residues long. CDR3 protein: CASSFGVGGTKNIQYF. Here the CDR3 DNA reads TGTGCCAGCAGTTTTGGGGTCGGGGGCACCAAAAACATTCAGTACTTC.

The chain carries TRBV10-3 and TRBJ1-4; no clear D gene. Germline lookup yields CDR1 ENHRY and CDR2 SYGVKD. CDR3 length: 14 residues. V lost 3 bases and J 11 bases, leaving 16 bases between the germline ends. In DNA, the CDR3 is TGTGCCATCAGTGAACCGGACGTGGGTAGGAAACTGTTTTTT. Translated: CAISEPDVGRKLFF.

The gene calls are TRBV7-7 and TRBJ1-1; possibly TRBD1 for D (5 bases). Germline V lookup: CDR1 SSHAT, CDR2 FNYEAQ (reference sequence). This CDR3 contains 15 residues. V lost 5 bases, J lost 1 base, and 14 bases lay in between. CDR3 nucleotides: TGTGCCAGCAGCCCGTTCGAAGGGGAGAACACTGAAGCTTTCTTT. Protein product: CASSPFEGENTEAFF.

The rearrangement uses TRBV20-1 and TRBJ2-3; 7 nucleotides match TRBD1. Germline V lookup: CDR1 DFQATT, CDR2 SNEGSKA (reference sequence). CDR3 size: 11 residues. Losses at the gene ends were 3 bases for V and 11 bases for J; bases not matched to a gene: 5. CDR3 sequence reads: CSASQGEWQYF. CDR3 nucleotide sequence: TGCAGTGCTAGTCAGGGGGAGTGGCAGTATTTT.

The chain employs TRBV10-1 and TRBJ1-4; TRBD1 matches at 11 bases. The length of the CDR3 is 15 residues. The germline gives CDR1 WNHNN, CDR2 SYGVQD (reference sequence). The V gene end was trimmed by 4 bases and the J gene end by 9 bases; junction bases not matched to a gene: 7. In DNA, the CDR3 is TGCGCCAGCAGTGTCACCGGGACAGGGGGAAAAAAACTGTTTTTT. This gives the protein CASSVTGTGGKKLFF.

This chain connects TRBV11-2 to TRBJ2-7; 8 positions agree with TRBD1. This CDR3 contains 14 residues. Trimming at V came to 0 bases and at J to 7 bases, leaving 5 bases not matched to a gene. Per the germline V gene, CDR1 is SGHAT and CDR2 is FQNNGV. The CDR3 here is CASSLDQGAREQYF. The DNA for the CDR3 is TGTGCCAGCAGCTTAGACCAGGGGGCGCGTGAGCAGTACTTC. The complete variable domain, with remaining parts taken from reference TRBV11-2 and TRBJ2-7, reads EAGVAQSPRYKIIEKRQSVAFWCNPISGHATLYWYQQILGQGPKLLIQFQNNGVVDDSQLPKDRFSAERLKGVDSTLKIQPAKLEDSAVYLCASSLDQGAREQYFGPGTRLTVT.

The rearrangement joins TRBV2 to TRBJ2-7; 7 bases agree with TRBD2. Germline CDR1 is SNHLY and CDR2 is FYNNEI. The V gene end was trimmed by 1 base and the J gene end by 6 bases; junction bases not matched to a gene: 6. The CDR3 is 14 amino acids. For the CDR3, the DNA is TGTGCCAGCAGTGAAGAGGGACTAAGTCCCGAGCAGTACTTC. Protein: CASSEEGLSPEQYF.

This clone was observed a few times. V is TRBV29-1 and J is TRBJ1-2, with a possible D match to TRBD1 (6 bases). CDR1 is SQVTM, CDR2 ANQGSEA, per germline. The V and J ends lost 7 bases and 3 bases respectively, with 12 bases between them. This CDR3 is built from 12 residues. CDR3 in DNA: TGCAGCGGAGTACAGGGAGACTATGGCTACACCTTC. This codes for CSGVQGDYGYTF.

CDR3 in DNA: TGTGCCAGCAGCTTAGTGGGACAAACCTTCGGCTACACCTTC. Protein sequence: CASSLVGQTFGYTF. V usage is TRBV7-9 and J usage is TRBJ1-2, with a tentative D call TRBD1 (6 bases). V was shortened by 1 base and J by 8 bases, with 14 bases between the two germline ends. CDR1 and CDR2 (germline): SEHNR, FQNEAQ (reference sequence). This CDR3 has 14 residues. The complete variable domain, with remaining parts taken from reference TRBV7-9 and TRBJ1-2, reads DTGVSQNPRHKITKRGQNVTFRCDPISEHNRLYWYRQTLGQGPEFLTYFQNEAQLEKSRLLSDRFSAERPKGSFSTLEIQRTEQGDSAMYLCASSLVGQTFGYTFGSGTRLTVV.

In nucleotides, the CDR3 is TGCGCCAGCAGTTTAACAGGGAGCTATGGCTACACCTTC. Protein sequence: CASSLTGSYGYTF. The chain links TRBV10-1 to TRBJ1-2; D might be TRBD1 (6 bases). V lost 5 bases to trimming and J lost 4 bases, with 11 bases between them. Germline V lookup: CDR1 WNHNN, CDR2 SYGVQD (reference sequence). The CDR3 consists of 13 residues.

The chain recombines TRBV2 with TRBJ1-1, with 11 bases fitting TRBD1. CDR3 length equals 14 residues. Trimming at V came to 7 bases and at J to 5 bases, leaving 6 bases not matched to a gene. Germline loops: CDR1 SNHLY, CDR2 FYNNEI. The CDR3 region is CASTTDRGRTEAFF. For the CDR3, the DNA is TGTGCCAGCACTACGGACAGGGGGCGGACTGAAGCTTTCTTT.

The rearrangement joins TRBV5-6 to TRBJ1-5; perhaps TRBD1 as D (6 bases). V was shortened by 3 bases and J by 3 bases, with 10 bases between the two germline ends. CDR1 is SGHDT, CDR2 YYEEEE, per germline. CDR3 length equals 14 residues. DNA for the CDR3: TGTGCCAGCAGCTCGGGGGGCTACAATCAGCCCCAGCATTTT. Its translation: CASSSGGYNQPQHF. The variable domain in full, completed from reference TRBV5-6 and TRBJ1-5, reads DAGVTQSPTHLIKTRGQQVTLRCSPKSGHDTVSWYQQALGQGPQFIFQYYEEEERQRGNFPDRFSGHQFPNYSSELNVNALLLGDSALYLCASSSGGYNQPQHFGDGTRLSIL.

This clone was seen once. The chain joins TRBV11-2 to TRBJ2-7, with 7 bases lining up with TRBD1. CDR1 SGHAT and CDR2 FQNNGV come from the germline V gene. Trimming took 5 bases from V and 0 from J; bases not matched to a gene: 7. This CDR3 contains 15 residues. This CDR3 reads CASSVTGSSSYEQYF. The CDR3 DNA reads as TGTGCCAGCAGCGTGACAGGGAGCTCCTCCTACGAGCAGTACTTC.

This clone has just a few counts. The V and J genes are TRBV3-1 (or the pseudogene TRBV3-2) and TRBJ1-4; D is undetermined. CDR1 is LGHDT, CDR2 YNNKEL, per germline (reference sequence). Trimming took 0 bases from V and 5 from J, leaving 10 bases between them. The CDR3 is 15 residues long. The CDR3 loop reads CASSQEGTANEKLFF. The DNA of the CDR3 is TGTGCCAGCAGCCAAGAGGGTACAGCGAATGAAAAACTGTTTTTT.